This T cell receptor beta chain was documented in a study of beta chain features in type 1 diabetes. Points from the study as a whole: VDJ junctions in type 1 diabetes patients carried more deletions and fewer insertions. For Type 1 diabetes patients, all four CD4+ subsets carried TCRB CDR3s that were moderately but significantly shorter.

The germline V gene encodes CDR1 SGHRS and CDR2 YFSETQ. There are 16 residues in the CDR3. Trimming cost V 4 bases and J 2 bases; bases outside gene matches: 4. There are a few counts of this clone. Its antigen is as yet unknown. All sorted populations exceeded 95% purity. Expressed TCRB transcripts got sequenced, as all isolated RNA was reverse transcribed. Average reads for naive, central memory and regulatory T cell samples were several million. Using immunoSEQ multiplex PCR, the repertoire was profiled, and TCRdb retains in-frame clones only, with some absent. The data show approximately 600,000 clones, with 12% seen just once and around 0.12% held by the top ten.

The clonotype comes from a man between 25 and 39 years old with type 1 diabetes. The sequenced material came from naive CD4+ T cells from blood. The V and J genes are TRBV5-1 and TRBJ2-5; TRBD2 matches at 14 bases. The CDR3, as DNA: TGCGCCAGCAGCCCGGGGACTAGCGGGGGACAAGAGACCCAGTACTTC. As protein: CASSPGTSGGQETQYF.